The T cell receptor beta chain under discussion was sequenced for a study of Ad26.COV2.S vaccination and SARS-CoV-2 variants. Germline V CDR1 and CDR2: MDHEN, SYDVKM. V was clipped by 4 bases and J by 3 bases, with 6 bases between them. The CDR3 is made up of 12 amino acids. Treatment reported: 15 to 20 received Ad26.COV2.S at low or high dose, single or two shots; 5 received placebo; per-sample allocation not given. Sampling took place 63 days after the first vaccine or placebo injection. Immunization relied on an Ad26 vector, which expressed Wuhan-strain SARS-CoV-2 spike. The protocol was immunoSEQ multiplex PCR, while the TCRdb copy is restricted to in-frame clones and leaves out a portion. This sample has more than 400,000 clones, with about 92% found just once.

The material sequenced was peripheral blood, taken in a trial of Ad26.COV2.S vaccine versus placebo. This rearrangement joins TRBV28 to TRBJ1-2; D is undetermined. The sequence was collected from a person between 18 and 60 years old who received the Ad26.COV2.S COVID-19 vaccine or a placebo. Here the CDR3 reads CASSWQDYGYTF. For the CDR3, the DNA is TGTGCCAGCAGTTGGCAGGACTATGGCTACACCTTC.